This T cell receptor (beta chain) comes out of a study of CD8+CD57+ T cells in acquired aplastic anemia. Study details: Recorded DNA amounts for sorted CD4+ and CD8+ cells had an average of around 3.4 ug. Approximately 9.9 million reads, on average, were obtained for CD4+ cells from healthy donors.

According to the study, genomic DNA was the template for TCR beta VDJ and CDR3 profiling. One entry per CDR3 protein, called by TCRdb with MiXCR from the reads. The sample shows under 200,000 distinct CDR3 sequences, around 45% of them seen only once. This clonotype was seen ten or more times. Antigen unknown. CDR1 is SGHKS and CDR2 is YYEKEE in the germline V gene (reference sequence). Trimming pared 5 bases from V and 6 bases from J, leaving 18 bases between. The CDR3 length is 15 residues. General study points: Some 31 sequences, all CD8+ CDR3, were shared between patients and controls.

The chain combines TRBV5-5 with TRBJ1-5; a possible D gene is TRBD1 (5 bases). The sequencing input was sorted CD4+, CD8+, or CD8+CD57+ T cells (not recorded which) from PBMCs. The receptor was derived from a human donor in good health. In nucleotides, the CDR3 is TGTGCCAGCAGGCCCGATGGGGCAGGGAGTCAGCCCCAGCATTTT. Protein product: CASRPDGAGSQPQHF.